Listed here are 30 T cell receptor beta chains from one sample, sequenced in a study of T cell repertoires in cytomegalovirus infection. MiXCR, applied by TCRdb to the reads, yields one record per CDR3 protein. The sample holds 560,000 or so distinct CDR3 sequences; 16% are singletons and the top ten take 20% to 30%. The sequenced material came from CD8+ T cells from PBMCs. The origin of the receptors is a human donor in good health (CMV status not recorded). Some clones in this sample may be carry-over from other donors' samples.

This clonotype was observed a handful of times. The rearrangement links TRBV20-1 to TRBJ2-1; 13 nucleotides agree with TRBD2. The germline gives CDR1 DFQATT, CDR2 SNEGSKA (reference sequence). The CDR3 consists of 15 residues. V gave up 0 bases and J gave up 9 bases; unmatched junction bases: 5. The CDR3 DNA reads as TGCAGTGCTAGAGATGGGACTAGCGGGGATGTTGAGCAGTTCTTC. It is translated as CSARDGTSGDVEQFF.

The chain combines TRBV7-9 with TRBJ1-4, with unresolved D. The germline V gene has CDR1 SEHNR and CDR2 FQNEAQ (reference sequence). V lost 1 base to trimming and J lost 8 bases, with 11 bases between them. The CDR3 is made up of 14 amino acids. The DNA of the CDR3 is TGTGCCAGCAGCTTAGGGCACACGGAGGAAAAACTGTTTTTT. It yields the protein CASSLGHTEEKLFF. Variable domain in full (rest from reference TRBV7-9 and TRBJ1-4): DTGVSQNPRHKITKRGQNVTFRCDPISEHNRLYWYRQTLGQGPEFLTYFQNEAQLEKSRLLSDRFSAERPKGSFSTLEIQRTEQGDSAMYLCASSLGHTEEKLFFGSGTQLSVL.

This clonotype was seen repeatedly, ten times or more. The CDR3 sequence: CASRGRRTQETQYF. As DNA, the CDR3 is TGTGCCAGCAGGGGGCGGAGGACCCAAGAGACCCAGTACTTC. The chain recombines TRBV28 with TRBJ2-5; D is tentatively TRBD1 or TRBD2 (5 bases each). The V gene's germline CDR1 is MDHEN and CDR2 SYDVKM. V dropped 6 bases and J dropped 1 base, with 12 bases sitting between them. CDR3 length: 14 residues.

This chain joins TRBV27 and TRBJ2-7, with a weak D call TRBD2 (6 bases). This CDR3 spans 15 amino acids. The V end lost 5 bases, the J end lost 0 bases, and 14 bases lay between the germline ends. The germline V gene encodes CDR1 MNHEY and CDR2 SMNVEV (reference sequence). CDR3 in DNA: TGTGCCAGCAGTGCCGCTAGCGCCAGCTCCTACGAGCAGTACTTC. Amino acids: CASSAASASSYEQYF.

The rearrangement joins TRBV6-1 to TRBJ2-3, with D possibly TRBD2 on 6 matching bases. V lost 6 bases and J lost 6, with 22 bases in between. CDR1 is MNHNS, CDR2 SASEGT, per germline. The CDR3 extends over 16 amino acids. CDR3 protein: CASSEPVAARADTQYF. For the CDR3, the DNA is TGTGCCAGCAGCGAACCAGTAGCGGCACGAGCGGATACGCAGTATTTT.

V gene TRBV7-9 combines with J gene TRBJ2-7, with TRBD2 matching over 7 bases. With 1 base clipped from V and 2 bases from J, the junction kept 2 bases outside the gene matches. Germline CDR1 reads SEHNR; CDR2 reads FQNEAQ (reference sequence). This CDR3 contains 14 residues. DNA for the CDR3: TGTGCCAGCAGCTTAGTGGGACTACCCTACGAGCAGTACTTC. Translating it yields CASSLVGLPYEQYF. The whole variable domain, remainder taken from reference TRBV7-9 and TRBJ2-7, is DTGVSQNPRHKITKRGQNVTFRCDPISEHNRLYWYRQTLGQGPEFLTYFQNEAQLEKSRLLSDRFSAERPKGSFSTLEIQRTEQGDSAMYLCASSLVGLPYEQYFGPGTRLTVT.

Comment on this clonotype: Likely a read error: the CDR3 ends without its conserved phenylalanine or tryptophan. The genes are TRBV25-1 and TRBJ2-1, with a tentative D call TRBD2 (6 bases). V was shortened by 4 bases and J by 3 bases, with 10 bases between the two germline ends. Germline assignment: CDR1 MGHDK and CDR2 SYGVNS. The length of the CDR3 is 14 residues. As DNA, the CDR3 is TGTGCCAGCAGTGTGGGCGGGAACTACAATGAGCAGTTCATC. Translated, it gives CASSVGGNYNEQFI.

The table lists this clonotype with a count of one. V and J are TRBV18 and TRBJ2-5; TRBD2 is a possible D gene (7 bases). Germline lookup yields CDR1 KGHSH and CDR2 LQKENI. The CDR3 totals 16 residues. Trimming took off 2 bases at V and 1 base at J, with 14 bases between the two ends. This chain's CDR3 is CASSPGAGDTQETQYF. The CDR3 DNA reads TGTGCCAGCTCACCAGGGGCGGGGGACACCCAAGAGACCCAGTACTTC.

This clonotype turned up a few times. The CDR3 DNA reads TGTGCCAGCACGGGGACACCCAAATACCCATATGGCTACACCTTC. This encodes CASTGTPKYPYGYTF. This chain uses TRBV2 with TRBJ1-2, with D maybe TRBD1 (6 bases). Germline V gene lookup returns CDR1 SNHLY and CDR2 FYNNEI. Between the trimmed V and J ends, which lost 7 bases and 5 bases, there was a span of 20 bases. This CDR3 region has 15 residues.

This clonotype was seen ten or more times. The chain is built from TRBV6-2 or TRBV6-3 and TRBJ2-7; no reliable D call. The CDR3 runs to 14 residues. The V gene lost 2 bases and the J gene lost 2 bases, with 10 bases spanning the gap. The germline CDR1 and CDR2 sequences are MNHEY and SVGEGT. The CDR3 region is CASSYRGFTYEQYF. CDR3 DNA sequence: TGTGCCAGCAGTTACCGAGGTTTCACCTACGAGCAGTACTTC.

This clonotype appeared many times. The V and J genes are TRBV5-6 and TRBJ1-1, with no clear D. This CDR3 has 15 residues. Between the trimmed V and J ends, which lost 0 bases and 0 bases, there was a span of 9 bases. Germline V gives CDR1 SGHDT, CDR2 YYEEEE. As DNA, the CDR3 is TGTGCCAGCAGCTTGGGCGGGTACATGAACACTGAAGCTTTCTTT. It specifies CASSLGGYMNTEAFF.

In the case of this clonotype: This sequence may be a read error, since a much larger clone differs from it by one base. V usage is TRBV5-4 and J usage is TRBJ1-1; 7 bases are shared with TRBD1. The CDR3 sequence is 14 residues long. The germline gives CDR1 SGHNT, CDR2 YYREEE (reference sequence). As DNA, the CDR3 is TGTGCCAGCAGCTTGTACTACAGGGGAACTGTAGCTTTCTTT. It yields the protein CASSLYYRGTVAFF.

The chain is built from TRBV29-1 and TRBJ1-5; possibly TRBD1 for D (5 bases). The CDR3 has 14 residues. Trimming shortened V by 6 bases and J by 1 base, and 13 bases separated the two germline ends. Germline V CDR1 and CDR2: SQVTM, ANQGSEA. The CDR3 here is CSVAGQGSNQPQHF. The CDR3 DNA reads TGCAGCGTCGCGGGGCAGGGCAGCAATCAGCCCCAGCATTTT.

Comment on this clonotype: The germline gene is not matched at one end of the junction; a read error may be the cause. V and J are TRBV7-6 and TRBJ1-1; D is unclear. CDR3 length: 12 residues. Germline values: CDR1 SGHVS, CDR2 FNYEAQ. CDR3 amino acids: CASSFSAVEAFF. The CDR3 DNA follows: TGTGCCAGCAGCTTTTCGGCCGTTGAAGCGTTCTTT. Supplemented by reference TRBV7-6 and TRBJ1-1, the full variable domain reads GAGVSQSPRYKVTKRGQDVALRCDPISGHVSLYWYRQALGQGPEFLTYFNYEAQQDKSGLPNDRFSAERPEGSISTLTIQRTEQRDSAMYRCASSFSAVEAFFGQGTRLTVV.

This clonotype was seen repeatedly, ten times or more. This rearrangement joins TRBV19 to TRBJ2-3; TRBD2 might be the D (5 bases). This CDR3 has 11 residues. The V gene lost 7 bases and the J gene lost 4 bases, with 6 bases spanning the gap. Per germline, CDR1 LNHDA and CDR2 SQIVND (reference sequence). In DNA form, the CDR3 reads TGTGCCAGTAAGGAGGCAGATACGCAGTATTTT. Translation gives CASKEADTQYF.

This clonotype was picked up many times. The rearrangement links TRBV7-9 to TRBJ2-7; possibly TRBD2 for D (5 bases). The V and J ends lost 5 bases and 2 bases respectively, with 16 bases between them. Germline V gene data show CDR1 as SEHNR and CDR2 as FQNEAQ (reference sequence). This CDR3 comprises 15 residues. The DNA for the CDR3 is TGTGCCAGCAGCGCCGCATGGCGGGCCCCCTACGAGCAGTACTTC. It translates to CASSAAWRAPYEQYF.

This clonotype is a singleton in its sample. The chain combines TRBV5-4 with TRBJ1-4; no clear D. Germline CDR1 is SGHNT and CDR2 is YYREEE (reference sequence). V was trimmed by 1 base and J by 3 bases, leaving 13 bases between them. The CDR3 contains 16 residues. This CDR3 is CASSLRRESSNEKLFF. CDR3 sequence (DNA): TGTGCCAGCAGCTTGCGTAGGGAATCTTCTAATGAAAAACTGTTTTTT.

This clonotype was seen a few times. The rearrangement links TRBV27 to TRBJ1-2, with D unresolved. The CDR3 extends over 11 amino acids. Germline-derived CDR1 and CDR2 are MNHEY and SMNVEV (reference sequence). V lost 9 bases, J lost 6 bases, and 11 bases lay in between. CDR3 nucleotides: TGTGCCAGTGGGGAGGGTAATGGCTACACCTTC. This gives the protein CASGEGNGYTF.

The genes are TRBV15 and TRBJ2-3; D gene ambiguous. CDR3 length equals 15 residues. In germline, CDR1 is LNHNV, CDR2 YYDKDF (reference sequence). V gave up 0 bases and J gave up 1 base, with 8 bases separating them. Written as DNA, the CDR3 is TGTGCCACCAGCAGAGATTACGGAGGCACAGATACGCAGTATTTT. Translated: CATSRDYGGTDTQYF.

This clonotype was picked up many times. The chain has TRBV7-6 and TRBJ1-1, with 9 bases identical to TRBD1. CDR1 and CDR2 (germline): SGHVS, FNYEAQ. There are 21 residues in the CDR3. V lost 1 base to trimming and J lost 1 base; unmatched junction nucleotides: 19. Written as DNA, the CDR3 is TGTGCCAGCAGCTTAGAGTACAGGGGGCTTCTTACTGACCCTTGGAACACTGAAGCTTTCTTT. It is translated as CASSLEYRGLLTDPWNTEAFF.

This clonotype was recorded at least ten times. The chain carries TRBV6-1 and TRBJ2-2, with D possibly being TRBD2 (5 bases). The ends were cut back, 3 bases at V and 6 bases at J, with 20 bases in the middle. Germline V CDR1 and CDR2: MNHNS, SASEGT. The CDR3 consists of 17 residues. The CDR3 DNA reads TGTGCCAGCAGTGATCATGGGCAGCTGACTATTGCCGGGGAGCTGTTTTTT. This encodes CASSDHGQLTIAGELFF.

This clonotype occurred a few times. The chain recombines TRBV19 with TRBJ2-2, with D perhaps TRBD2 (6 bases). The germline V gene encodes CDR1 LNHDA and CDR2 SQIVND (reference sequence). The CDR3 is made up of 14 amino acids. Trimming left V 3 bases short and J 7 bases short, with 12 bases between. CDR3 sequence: CASSIWGDGGELFF. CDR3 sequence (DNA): TGTGCCAGTAGTATTTGGGGGGACGGCGGGGAGCTGTTTTTT.

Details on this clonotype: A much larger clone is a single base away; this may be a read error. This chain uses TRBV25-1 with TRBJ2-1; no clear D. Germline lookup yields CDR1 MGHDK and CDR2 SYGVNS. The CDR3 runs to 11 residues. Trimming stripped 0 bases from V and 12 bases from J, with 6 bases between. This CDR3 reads CASSEYGVQFF. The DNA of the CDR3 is TGTGCCAGCAGTGAATACGGTGTGCAGTTCTTC.

CDR3 sequence: CASGTGTFTEAFF. CDR3 nucleotide sequence: TGTGCCAGTGGGACAGGGACTTTCACTGAAGCTTTCTTT. J is TRBJ1-1 and V is TRBV7-3; TRBD1 matches at 9 bases. V lost 9 bases and J lost 4; bases outside the gene matches: 6. Germline assignment: CDR1 SGHTA and CDR2 FQGTGA. The CDR3 is made up of 13 amino acids.

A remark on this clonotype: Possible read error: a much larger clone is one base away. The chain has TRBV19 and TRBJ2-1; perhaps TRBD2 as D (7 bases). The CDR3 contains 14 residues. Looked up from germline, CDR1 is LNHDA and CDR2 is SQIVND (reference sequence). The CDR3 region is CASGLSRGGHEHFF. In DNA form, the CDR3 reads TGTGCCAGCGGTCTGTCCAGGGGAGGGCATGAGCATTTCTTC.

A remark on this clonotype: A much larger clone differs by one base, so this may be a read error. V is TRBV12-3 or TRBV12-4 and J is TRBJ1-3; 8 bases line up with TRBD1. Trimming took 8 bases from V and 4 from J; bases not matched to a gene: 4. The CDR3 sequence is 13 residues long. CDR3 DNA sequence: TGTGCCAGCGGCAGGGGGCGAGGAAACACCATATATTTT. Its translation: CASGRGRGNTIYF.

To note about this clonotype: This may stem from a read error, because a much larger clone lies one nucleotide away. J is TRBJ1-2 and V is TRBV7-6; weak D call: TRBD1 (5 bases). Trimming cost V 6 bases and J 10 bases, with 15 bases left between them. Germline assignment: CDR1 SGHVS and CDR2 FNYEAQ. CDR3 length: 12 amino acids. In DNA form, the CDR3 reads TGTGCCAGCAGGAAAGGGGTGGAAGACTACACCTTC. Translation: CASRKGVEDYTF.

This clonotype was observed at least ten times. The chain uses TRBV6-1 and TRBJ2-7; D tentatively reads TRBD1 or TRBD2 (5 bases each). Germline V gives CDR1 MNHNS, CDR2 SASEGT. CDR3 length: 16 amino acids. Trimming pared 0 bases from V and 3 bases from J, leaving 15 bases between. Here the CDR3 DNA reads TGTGCCAGCAGTGAAGCGGGGGTCTGGGGGAGCTACGAGCAGTACTTC. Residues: CASSEAGVWGSYEQYF.

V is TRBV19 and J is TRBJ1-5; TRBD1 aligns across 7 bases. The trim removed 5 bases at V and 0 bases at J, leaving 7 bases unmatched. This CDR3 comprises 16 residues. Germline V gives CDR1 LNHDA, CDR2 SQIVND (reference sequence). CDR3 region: CASSHRTGYSNQPQHF. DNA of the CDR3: TGTGCCAGTAGTCACCGGACAGGATATAGCAATCAGCCCCAGCATTTT.

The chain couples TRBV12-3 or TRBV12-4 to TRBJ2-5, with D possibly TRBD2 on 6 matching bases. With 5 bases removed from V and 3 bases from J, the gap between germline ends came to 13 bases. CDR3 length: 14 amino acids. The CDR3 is CASSLGLSEETQYF. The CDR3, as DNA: TGTGCCAGCAGTCTGGGACTTTCTGAAGAGACCCAGTACTTC.